This T cell receptor (beta chain) was sequenced for a study of shared clonotypes between healthy human individuals. Study conclusions and caveats: Sampling involved blood alone; tissue repertoires likely differ. The study generally estimated greater richness for naive than memory subsets.

Over several immunoSEQ plates, each subset's genomic DNA was distributed in even portions. Clones were sequenced by immunoSEQ multiplex PCR, and TCRdb holds only the in-frame ones, with some missing. The data show 190,000 or so clones, with roughly 93% seen just once and 0.067% held by the top ten. Germline V gene sequence: CDR1 MNHEY, CDR2 SVGAGI. V was pared by 0 bases and J by 8 bases, with 19 bases between. The CDR3 totals 16 residues. Comment on this clone: Its antigen is unknown.

Investigators divided CD4+ cells into CD45RA+ naive and CD45RA-negative memory subsets. The sequenced sample was naive CD4+ T cells sorted from blood. Subset here: CD45RA+ positively selected. The rearrangement joins TRBV6-5 to TRBJ1-2; D is possibly TRBD1 (5 bases). The clonotype originates from a woman under 40 in good health. CDR3 sequence reads: CASSYSGTYFRGGYTF. The CDR3 bases are TGTGCCAGCAGTTACTCAGGGACCTACTTTCGGGGCGGCTACACCTTC.